This T cell receptor (beta chain) appears in the sequencing data of a study of T cell responses to AZD1222 COVID-19 vaccine. The overall study: Pooled in the analysis were second doses at about 4 or about 12 weeks. General study results and limits: Only five to seven individuals given AZD1222 were seropositive at baseline. The CD4 TCRs associated with vaccination extended across spike and predominated at 160-218 and 743-854. Females made up more of the donors, who were largely white British, and clonal diversity may have come out too low.

TCRdb's table, derived via immunoSEQ multiplex PCR, lists solely in-frame clones and lacks some. This sample has some 120,000 clones, with about 92% found just once. Of note for this clone: No antigen is known for it.

This CDR3 is built from 12 residues. The V gene lost 2 bases and the J gene lost 11 bases, with 10 bases spanning the gap. Germline V gene lookup returns CDR1 LNHDA and CDR2 SQIVND (reference sequence). The chain uses TRBV19 and TRBJ2-4, with D unresolved. Sequencing used peripheral blood, obtained on day 0 of AZD1222 vaccination. This clonotype was sampled from an adult in good health. The CDR3 nucleotides read TGTGCCAGTAGTATAACGCAGGTCTTTCAGTACTTC. Its translation is CASSITQVFQYF.